The T cell receptor (beta chain) described here comes from a study of early T cells in non-severe SARS-CoV-2 infection (TCRdb year 2021). Describing the broader study: Because TCR sequencing was done on bulk RNA from unsorted whole blood, the alpha and beta chains could not be paired. Findings and caveats that apply to the study as a whole: Matching against VDJdb was skewed toward anti-spike CD8 responses, likely underestimated virus-specific expansions, and missed private and CD4 specificities.

Ten or more counts support this clonotype. It lacks a known antigen. No much larger clonotype is one base removed from it; base qualities were not supplied. Library prep was done by 5' RACE. Sequencer: NextSeq 500. The TCR library protocol attached unique molecular identifiers to individual cDNA molecules to correct for sequencing error and PCR bias. Both TCR alpha and beta chains were sequenced, and tight co-correlation was observed between alpha and beta sequence abundances in each sample. In the paper's pipeline: Decombinator V4 was used to annotate the V gene, J gene and CDR3 of the TCR sequences. Expanded TCRs were defined as changing significantly between any two time points under a Poisson model with p below 0.0001. Abundances of TCRs were expressed as counts per million after normalisation to the total number of TCRs sequenced in each sample. TRAV1-2 paired with TRAJ12, TRAJ20 or TRAJ33 defined MAIT TCRs, while TRAV10 paired with TRAJ18 defined iNKT TCRs. VDJdb, accessed 1 November 2021, was searched for CMV, EBV and SARS-CoV-2 annotated TCRs, excluding TCRs annotated for multiple antigens. Through fastp at Q25 and MiXCR, TCRdb rebuilt clones from the public reads, retaining in-frame beta chains. Under each unique CDR3 protein, matching rows form one entry showing the most common genes and DNA. These V and J calls are TCRdb output, not the study's own analysis. The sample has around 44,000 distinct CDR3 sequences on record, about 9.2% of them singletons. The ten biggest clones cover about 8.5% of the sample.

CDR1 LGHDT and CDR2 YNNKEL were looked up in the germline V gene (reference sequence). V lost 4 bases and J lost 6 bases, and the count of bases not matched to a germline gene is 2. From the cysteine through the phenylalanine, the CDR3 covers 14 amino acids. The retained sequence is limited to the CDR3, 42 bases, with the frame set at the first base. A case-control design nested within a healthcare worker cohort in London, UK, was used, with weekly nasopharyngeal swab PCR tests and blood sampling performed. Healthcare workers were enrolled in the week of the UK lockdown, from 23 to 31 March 2020, and were followed every week for up to roughly 16 weeks.

The sample consisted of whole blood. The V and J genes are TRBV3-1 and TRBJ1-6, with 8 bases matching TRBD1. This clonotype was sampled from an adult who was a healthcare worker with PCR-confirmed SARS-CoV-2 infection or an uninfected control (not recorded which). The nucleotide sequence reads as follows: TGTGCCAGCAGCCGGACAGGGCCTAATTCACCCCTCCACTTT. Translated, this gives CASSRTGPNSPLHF.